This T cell receptor (beta chain) was identified in a study of T cells in Graves' hyperthyroidism and ophthalmopathy. Looking at the study overall: Peripheral blood draws took place at initial diagnosis, ahead of any treatment.

It was RNA transcripts that yielded the amplified TCR beta CDR3 regions. The primer set for the first-round RT-PCR of the TCR CDR3 was HTBI. TCRdb called the multiplex PCR reads again in MiXCR, with one record for every CDR3 protein. The sample gives around 700,000 distinct CDR3 sequences, about 19% of which show up once; around 15% is in the top ten. The V gene lost 1 base and the J gene lost 7 bases, with 16 bases spanning the gap. CDR3 length: 16 residues. The germline CDR1 and CDR2 sequences are SGHDN and FVKESK. Study-wide points: Model-based prediction identified ophthalmopathy a median 6.5 months prior to its onset. Most clonotypes that expanded in the thyroid above 0.001 also showed up in blood. Ophthalmopathy was separated from stable hyperthyroidism by a 13 V-J model.

As concerns this clonotype: Its antigen is unknown.

This clonotype was obtained from a woman aged 45-60 years with Graves' hyperthyroidism that later progressed to Graves' ophthalmopathy. Sequencing was done on a sample of blood. The gene calls are TRBV14 and TRBJ1-4, with D uncertain. CDR3 bases: TGTGCCAGCAGCCAAGCATCCCGTCGTAGTTCTGAAAAACTGTTTTTT. It yields the protein CASSQASRRSSEKLFF.